This T cell receptor (beta chain) originates from a study of blood T cell repertoires in COVID-19. Using immunoSEQ multiplex PCR, the repertoire was profiled, and TCRdb retains in-frame clones only, with some absent. The table has under 300,000 clones, 90% seen once. Seattle's enrolled individuals joined amid active infection and were then monitored longitudinally. This CDR3 has 14 residues. From germline, CDR1 is SEHNR and CDR2 FQNEAQ (reference sequence). V was pared by 1 base and J by 7 bases, with 13 bases between. This clonotype was sampled from a woman in her sixties or seventies with COVID-19, enrolled during active disease. Sequences were obtained from peripheral blood. The rearrangement links TRBV7-9 to TRBJ1-2, with D maybe TRBD1 (5 bases). Here the CDR3 DNA reads TGTGCCAGCAGCTTAGGGGGACTATCAGGTGGCTACACCTTC. Translating it yields CASSLGGLSGGYTF.